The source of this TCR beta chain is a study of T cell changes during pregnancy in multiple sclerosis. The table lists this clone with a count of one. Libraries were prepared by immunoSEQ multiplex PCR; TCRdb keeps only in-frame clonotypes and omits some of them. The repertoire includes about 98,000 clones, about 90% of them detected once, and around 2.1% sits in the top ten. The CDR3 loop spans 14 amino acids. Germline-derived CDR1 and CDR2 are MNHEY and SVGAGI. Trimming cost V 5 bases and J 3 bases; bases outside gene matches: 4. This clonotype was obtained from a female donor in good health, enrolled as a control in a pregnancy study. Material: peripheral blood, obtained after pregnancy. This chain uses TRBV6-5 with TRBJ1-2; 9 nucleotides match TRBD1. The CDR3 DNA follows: TGTGCCAGCAGTGTTGACAGGGGGGACTATGGCTACACCTTC. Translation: CASSVDRGDYGYTF.